The 25 T cell receptor beta chains listed next were all sequenced from one sample in a study of identical twins. MiXCR was run by TCRdb on the 5' RACE reads, yielding one entry per CDR3 protein. The sample lists 350,000 to 600,000 distinct CDR3 sequences; 14% were seen once. This sample was shared with a second study, whose subject was yellow fever vaccine responses in identical twins.

Specimen: CD4+ T cells sorted from blood. These receptors all stem from a young woman in good health.

This clonotype was detected ten times or more. The chain has TRBV20-1 and TRBJ2-5; a weak D match, TRBD2 (5 bases). This CDR3 is built from 12 residues. Germline CDR1 is DFQATT and CDR2 is SNEGSKA (reference sequence). Deletions cut 3 bases from V and 2 bases from J, with 7 bases between. This chain's CDR3 is CSASTRQETQYF. CDR3 nucleotide sequence: TGCAGTGCTAGCACTAGACAAGAGACCCAGTACTTC.

The chain employs TRBV7-3 and TRBJ2-3; unclear D gene. In germline, CDR1 is SGHTA, CDR2 FQGTGA. Trimming stripped 8 bases from V and 2 bases from J, with 8 bases between. This CDR3 is 12 amino acids long. The CDR3 region has the DNA TGTGCCAGCGGGGTAATCACAGATACGCAGTATTTT. Its protein product is CASGVITDTQYF.

This clonotype was detected a few times. The chain links TRBV21-1 to TRBJ2-3; TRBD1, the table's D call, was not compared with the DNA. TRBV21-1 is classified as a pseudogene. The CDR3 has 17 amino acids. The CDR3 bases are TGTGCCAGCAGCCACCTTGCCCTGGCTTTCCCGGCAGATACGCAGTATTTT. Its protein is CASSHLALAFPADTQYF.

This chain connects TRBV27 to TRBJ2-7; D is undetermined. V lost 6 bases, J lost 3 bases, and 18 bases lay in between. CDR3 size: 15 residues. Looked up from germline, CDR1 is MNHEY and CDR2 is SMNVEV (reference sequence). CDR3 sequence (DNA): TGTGCCAGCAGACCTAATGGGGTAAATTACTACGAGCAGTACTTC. Translating gives CASRPNGVNYYEQYF.

This clonotype was detected a few times. This chain joins TRBV6-5 and TRBJ2-4; D may be TRBD1 (5 bases). V lost 0 bases and J 0 bases, leaving 12 bases between the germline ends. The germline CDR1 and CDR2 sequences are MNHEY and SVGAGI. The CDR3 has 17 residues. The CDR3 bases are TGTGCCAGCAGTTACTCGGGTTCTAGGGGAGCCAAAAACATTCAGTACTTC. Protein sequence: CASSYSGSRGAKNIQYF.

This chain connects TRBV5-1 to TRBJ2-5; D not certain. V lost 0 bases and J lost 2, with 14 bases in between. Per the germline V gene, CDR1 is SGHRS and CDR2 is YFSETQ. This CDR3 contains 16 residues. CDR3 sequence: CASSLVIAAAQETQYF. The CDR3 bases are TGCGCCAGCAGCTTGGTGATTGCGGCAGCTCAAGAGACCCAGTACTTC.

This clonotype was observed a handful of times. An end of the junction does not agree with germline; a read error may underlie this. The chain uses TRBV3-1 and TRBJ2-7; no reliable D call. Germline values: CDR1 LGHDT, CDR2 YNNKEL (reference sequence). The CDR3 is made up of 13 amino acids. CDR3 in amino acids: CASSPARHNEQYF. CDR3 coding DNA: TGTGCCAGCAGCCCGGCCCGACACAACGAACAGTACTTC.

The CDR3 spells CSARDLGTGSLYEQYF. DNA for the CDR3: TGCAGTGCTAGAGATCTTGGGACAGGGAGTCTCTACGAGCAGTACTTC. The chain combines TRBV20-1 with TRBJ2-7, with 9 bases that match TRBD1. The CDR3 length is 16 residues. CDR1 and CDR2 (germline): DFQATT, SNEGSKA (reference sequence). J gave up 3 bases and V 0 bases, and 9 bases lay outside the gene matches.

The chain recombines TRBV14 with TRBJ1-1; no definite D call. The length of the CDR3 is 13 residues. CDR1 and CDR2 from the germline V gene are SGHDN and FVKESK. With 5 bases removed from V and 1 base from J, the gap between germline ends came to 8 bases. CDR3 nucleotides: TGTGCCAGCAGCATTAAGTCGAACACTGAAGCTTTCTTT. Translation gives CASSIKSNTEAFF.

CDR3 nucleotide sequence: TGTGCCTGGAGTGTGGGTCTTTCCCAAGAGACCCAGTACTTC. The encoded protein is CAWSVGLSQETQYF. The rearrangement uses TRBV30 and TRBJ2-5; the D is unclear. The ends were cut back, 0 bases at V and 1 base at J, with 9 bases in the middle. This CDR3 comprises 14 residues. Germline values: CDR1 GTSNPN, CDR2 SVGIG (reference sequence).

This clonotype was found a few times. J is TRBJ2-2 and V is TRBV7-2; D tentatively fits TRBD1 or TRBD2 (5 bases each). Germline V gene sequence: CDR1 SGHTA, CDR2 FQGNSA. V was trimmed by 5 bases and J by 1 base, leaving 11 bases between them. The CDR3 contains 15 residues. The CDR3, as DNA: TGTGCCAGCAGCCCCGGGACCTGGAACACCGGGGAGCTGTTTTTT. Amino acids: CASSPGTWNTGELFF.

The chain uses TRBV12-3 or TRBV12-4 and TRBJ1-1; no clear D gene. V was pared by 4 bases and J by 5 bases, with 11 bases between. The CDR3 totals 13 residues. CDR3 bases: TGTGCCAGCAGTTCCTCGATTGGTACTGAAGCTTTCTTT. Its translation: CASSSSIGTEAFF.

The chain couples TRBV7-2 to TRBJ1-1, with D perhaps matching TRBD1 (5 bases). The V end was cut by 4 bases, the J end by 0 bases, with 9 bases between. The CDR3 loop spans 14 amino acids. Germline V gene data show CDR1 as SGHTA and CDR2 as FQGNSA. The CDR3: CASSSGPLNTEAFF. The CDR3 DNA reads TGTGCCAGCAGCTCGGGACCGCTGAACACTGAAGCTTTCTTT.

There are many counts of this clonotype. The chain uses TRBV29-1 and TRBJ2-1; perhaps TRBD1 as D (5 bases). Per the germline V gene, CDR1 is SQVTM and CDR2 is ANQGSEA. This CDR3 is built from 12 residues. V was clipped by 6 bases and J by 10 bases, with 16 bases between them. The CDR3 here is CSVGQGQTEQFF. CDR3 coding DNA: TGCAGCGTCGGACAAGGACAAACGGAGCAGTTCTTC.

This clonotype was detected a few times. This chain uses TRBV20-1 with TRBJ2-3; TRBD2 aligns across 8 bases. The J segment lost 1 base and the V segment lost 3 bases, leaving 6 bases of the junction unmatched. Germline CDR1 reads DFQATT; CDR2 reads SNEGSKA (reference sequence). The CDR3 totals 15 residues. This CDR3 is CSASVRRGGTDTQYF. The CDR3 nucleotides read TGCAGTGCTAGTGTGAGGCGGGGGGGCACAGATACGCAGTATTTT.

The chain recombines TRBV6-1 with TRBJ2-2, with D tentatively TRBD1 (5 bases). The V end was cut by 8 bases, the J end by 1 base, with 11 bases between. Germline loops: CDR1 MNHNS, CDR2 SASEGT. The CDR3 runs 14 residues. CDR3 sequence: CASEAGMNTGELFF. The CDR3 region has the DNA TGTGCCAGCGAGGCAGGGATGAACACCGGGGAGCTGTTTTTT.

The V call is TRBV10-3, the J call TRBJ2-5, with D unclear. This CDR3 contains 15 residues. The V and J ends lost 0 bases and 2 bases respectively, with 10 bases between them. Germline-derived CDR1 and CDR2 are ENHRY and SYGVKD. CDR3 region: CAISESIPRQETQYF. DNA of the CDR3: TGTGCCATCAGTGAGTCGATACCCAGACAAGAGACCCAGTACTTC.

This clonotype has at least ten counts. The chain combines TRBV12-3 or TRBV12-4 with TRBJ2-1; the match to TRBD2 covers 10 bases. Trimming at V came to 8 bases and at J to 6 bases, leaving 10 bases not matched to a gene. This CDR3 spans 15 amino acids. DNA of the CDR3: TGTGCCAGCGGAACTAGCGGGACCGGGGGCAATGAGCAGTTCTTC. As protein: CASGTSGTGGNEQFF.

This clonotype was detected a few times. The V and J genes are TRBV10-3 and TRBJ2-7, with TRBD2 matching 7 bases. V shed 1 base, J shed 2 bases, and the junction held 5 bases outside the gene matches. CDR1 and CDR2 (germline): ENHRY, SYGVKD. The length of the CDR3 is 15 residues. CDR3 amino acids: CAISEFGGGAYEQYF. CDR3 DNA: TGTGCCATCAGTGAGTTTGGTGGGGGGGCCTACGAGCAGTACTTC.

V and J are TRBV5-5 and TRBJ2-1; 8 nucleotides agree with TRBD2. The ends lost 0 bases at V and 16 bases at J; junction bases unmatched: 12. The CDR3 consists of 14 residues. Germline-derived CDR1 and CDR2 are SGHKS and YYEKEE (reference sequence). The CDR3 DNA reads TGTGCCAGCAGCTTGGCACTAGCGGTCCCCGGGGGTTTCTTC. It specifies CASSLALAVPGGFF. Full variable domain (missing parts from reference TRBV5-5 and TRBJ2-1): DAGVTQSPTHLIKTRGQQVTLRCSPISGHKSVSWYQQVLGQGPQFIFQYYEKEERGRGNFPDRFSARQFPNYSSELNVNALLLGDSALYLCASSLALAVPGGFFGPGTRLTVL.

The J gene is TRBJ2-7, the V gene TRBV6-2 or TRBV6-3, with D possibly called TRBD1 or TRBD2 (6 bases each). The CDR3 is 14 residues long. The V and J ends lost 6 bases and 6 bases respectively, with 18 bases between them. Germline V gene data show CDR1 as MNHEY and CDR2 as SVGEGT. The DNA of the CDR3 is TGTGCCAGCAGCAACCCCGGGGGCCCTGCCGAGCAGTACTTC. Residues: CASSNPGGPAEQYF.

This clonotype was counted between two and nine times. V and J are TRBV6-1 and TRBJ2-5; D could derive from TRBD1 or TRBD2 (5 bases each). The germline gives CDR1 MNHNS, CDR2 SASEGT. Between the trimmed V and J ends, which lost 2 bases and 7 bases, there was a span of 8 bases. This CDR3 has 12 residues. CDR3: CASSERGTTQYF. In DNA, the CDR3 is TGTGCCAGCAGTGAACGGGGCACGACCCAGTACTTC.

The J gene is TRBJ2-4, the V gene TRBV2; D unresolved. The CDR3 covers 14 residues. V was shortened by 2 bases and J by 2 bases, with 7 bases between the two germline ends. CDR1 and CDR2 from the germline V gene are SNHLY and FYNNEI. CDR3 sequence reads: CASSETSSKNIQYF. The CDR3, as DNA: TGTGCCAGCAGTGAAACCAGTTCCAAAAACATTCAGTACTTC.

The chain uses TRBV9 and TRBJ1-6; TRBD1 is a possible D gene (5 bases). Trimming removed 0 bases from V and 7 bases from J, with 11 bases in between. Per germline, CDR1 SGDLS and CDR2 YYNGEE. The CDR3 has 15 amino acids. CDR3 nucleotides: TGTGCCAGCAGCGTAGCCCCGGGGGTGAATTCACCCCTCCACTTT. It specifies CASSVAPGVNSPLHF.

The gene calls are TRBV12-5 and TRBJ2-5; TRBD2 is a possible D gene (6 bases). CDR1 is LGHNT and CDR2 is FRNRAP in the germline V gene. The V and J ends lost 5 bases and 3 bases respectively, with 16 bases between them. The CDR3 loop spans 15 amino acids. The DNA of the CDR3 is TGTGCTAGTGGTGCCCGCGGGAAGGGTGAAGAGACCCAGTACTTC. It translates to CASGARGKGEETQYF.